A selection of T cell receptor beta chains follows, all from one sample in a study of CD8+CD57+ T cells in acquired aplastic anemia. TCRdb reanalysed the reads using MiXCR and keeps one entry per CDR3 protein. Counted here are 180,000 or so distinct CDR3 sequences, 55% to 65% occurring once; the ten biggest clones make up about 39%. Sequenced sample: sorted CD4+, CD8+, or CD8+CD57+ T cells (not recorded which) from PBMCs. These receptors were collected from a human donor with aplastic anemia. The CDR3 runs from the conserved cysteine through the conserved F or W. D genes are given only for firm matches. Part of the rows lack a size; the others show once, few, many or a class for expanded clones.

D,J,size,V,CDR3,DNA
TRBD2,TRBJ2-2,many,TRBV7-8,CASSPRRRLAGGFTYTGELFF,TGTGCCAGCAGCCCCCGACGGAGACTAGCGGGGGGGTTTACCTACACCGGGGAGCTGTTTTTT
NA,TRBJ1-4,NA,TRBV24-1,CAIQSQGLHNEKLFF,TGTGCCATTCAATCACAGGGCCTTCATAATGAAAAACTGTTTTTT
TRBD2,TRBJ2-2,NA,TRBV5-1,CASSYSGGLFF,TGCGCCAGCAGCTATAGCGGGGGGCTGTTTTTT
NA,TRBJ2-7,few,TRBV5-1,CASSLERGFRYEQYF,TGCGCCAGCAGCTTGGAGAGGGGATTTAGGTACGAGCAGTACTTC
NA,TRBJ2-7,few,TRBV5-1,CASRVGGVEQYF,TGCGCCAGCAGAGTGGGGGGCGTTGAGCAGTACTTC
NA,TRBJ2-7,NA,TRBV7-2,CASSLAAQEGEQYF,TGTGCCAGCAGCTTAGCTGCCCAGGAAGGCGAGCAGTACTTC
NA,TRBJ2-1,many,TRBV28,CASSSSNEQFF,TGTGCCAGCAGTTCCTCAAATGAGCAGTTCTTC
NA,TRBJ2-7,few,TRBV7-2,CASSLAGPARTSALF,TGTGCCAGCAGCTTAGCGGGACCGGCTAGAACTTCGGCCCTCTTC
NA,TRBJ1-1,NA,TRBV20-1,CSASDARGAFF,TGCAGTGCTAGTGACGCCCGGGGGGCTTTCTTT
NA,TRBJ1-6,once,TRBV19,CASSRQSSYNSPLHF,TGTGCCAGTAGTAGACAGAGCTCCTATAATTCACCCCTCCACTTT
NA,TRBJ2-7,NA,TRBV5-1,CASSLVQVTDEQYF,TGCGCCAGCAGCTTGGTTCAGGTTACCGACGAGCAGTACTTC
NA,TRBJ1-1,many,TRBV3-1,CASSDDSMNTEAFF,TGTGCCAGCAGCGACGACAGCATGAACACTGAAGCTTTCTTT
TRBD2,TRBJ2-3,NA,TRBV24-1,CATSDFGRTSTSTDTQYF,TGTGCCACCAGTGATTTTGGGAGGACTAGTACGTCCACAGATACGCAGTATTTT
NA,TRBJ1-4,once,TRBV5-1,CASSFKGSNEKLFF,TGCGCCAGCAGCTTTAAGGGGTCTAATGAAAAACTGTTTTTT
NA,TRBJ1-4,NA,TRBV12-3/TRBV12-4,CASRPRVSIEELFF,TGTGCCAGCAGGCCCAGGGTATCGATAGAGGAACTGTTTTTT
NA,TRBJ2-7,once,TRBV24-1,CATGSSGTYEQYF,TGTGCCACAGGGTCTTCCGGGACCTACGAGCAGTACTTC
TRBD1,TRBJ1-2,many,TRBV25-1,CASSPRQGLLYGYTF,TGTGCCAGCAGTCCCCGACAGGGACTACTCTATGGCTACACCTTC
NA,TRBJ2-3,NA,TRBV6-5,CASTDGGDTQYF,TGTGCCAGCACCGATGGAGGAGATACGCAGTATTTT
NA,TRBJ1-6,NA,TRBV2,CASTVVSGRSSFYNSPLHF,TGTGCCAGCACTGTTGTAAGTGGGCGGTCGAGCTTCTATAATTCACCCCTCCACTTT
TRBD1,TRBJ2-7,NA,TRBV15,CATKPGQGAWDEQYF,TGTGCCACGAAACCGGGACAGGGGGCTTGGGACGAGCAGTACTTC
NA,TRBJ2-2,NA,TRBV7-9,CASSLAKGMDTGELFF,TGTGCCAGCAGCTTAGCGAAAGGGATGGACACCGGGGAGCTGTTTTTT
NA,TRBJ2-3,few,TRBV4-1,CASSQGNPRGDTQYF,TGCGCCAGCAGCCAAGGTAACCCCAGGGGAGATACGCAGTATTTT
NA,TRBJ2-3,NA,TRBV19,CASSIDQWWPSTDTQYF,TGTGCCAGTAGTATAGATCAATGGTGGCCTAGCACAGATACGCAGTATTTT
TRBD1,TRBJ1-1,NA,TRBV2,CASTAGQANTEAFF,TGTGCCAGCACCGCGGGACAGGCAAACACTGAAGCTTTCTTT
NA,TRBJ2-2,few,TRBV19,CASTRQATYTGELFF,TGTGCCAGTACTCGCCAAGCCACCTACACCGGGGAGCTGTTTTTT
NA,TRBJ2-5,NA,TRBV9,CASSVAWGSQETQYF,TGTGCCAGCAGCGTAGCCTGGGGCTCGCAAGAGACCCAGTACTTC
NA,TRBJ1-5,NA,TRBV2,CASSEELRGQPQHF,TGTGCCAGCAGTGAAGAATTGAGGGGGCAGCCCCAGCATTTT
NA,TRBJ1-6,NA,TRBV4-3,CASSQRASPLHF,TGCGCCAGCAGCCAGAGGGCCTCACCCCTCCACTTT
NA,TRBJ1-1,NA,TRBV7-8,CASSFAVQGNTEAFF,TGTGCCAGCAGCTTTGCCGTCCAGGGGAACACTGAAGCTTTCTTT
TRBD2,TRBJ2-1,few,TRBV15,CATSSTGGLLDEQFF,TGTGCCACCAGCAGTACGGGGGGATTGTTGGATGAGCAGTTCTTC
NA,TRBJ1-6,NA,TRBV7-9,CASSLSGREISPLHF,TGTGCCAGCAGCTTATCAGGGAGGGAGATTTCACCCCTCCACTTT
TRBD1,TRBJ2-7,once,TRBV19,CASSAPGTGAYEQYF,TGTGCCAGTAGTGCACCCGGGACAGGGGCCTACGAGCAGTACTTC
NA,TRBJ2-6,NA,TRBV25-1,CASSDSGEHGANVLTF,TGTGCCAGCAGCGACTCTGGGGAACATGGGGCCAACGTCCTGACTTTC
NA,TRBJ2-2,NA,TRBV2,CASTRENTGELFF,TGTGCCAGCACCAGGGAGAACACCGGGGAGCTGTTTTTT
NA,TRBJ2-1,NA,TRBV9,CASSVDGAGLYNEQFF,TGTGCCAGCAGCGTAGATGGGGCGGGACTCTACAATGAGCAGTTCTTC